This T cell receptor beta chain was recovered during a study of blood T cell repertoires in COVID-19. This CDR3 contains 17 residues. Looked up from germline, CDR1 is SGHDT and CDR2 is YYEEEE. With 4 bases clipped from V and 1 base from J, the junction kept 8 bases outside the gene matches. Original methodology: It was from reference gene primer amplification that nucleated cell counts were estimated. Data came from immunoSEQ multiplex PCR; TCRdb stores just in-frame clones and leaves some out. D and trimming were read from the DNA, whereas the V and J calls and clone size are those reported in that table. There are approximately 210,000 clones in the sample; roughly 94% occur only once, and 0.76% lies in the top ten. This clone was picked up a small number of times.

The receptor was isolated from a young man with COVID-19, enrolled during active disease. V usage is TRBV5-6 and J usage is TRBJ2-6, with TRBD1 identical over 7 bases. The sequenced material came from peripheral blood. The CDR3 region is CASSNIGGASGANVLTF. CDR3 DNA: TGTGCCAGCAGCAATATAGGGGGCGCATCTGGGGCCAACGTCCTGACTTTC.